Below are 13 T cell receptor beta chains sequenced from a single sample in a study of CD8+ T cells in alopecia areata. Extracted RNA was reverse transcribed into cDNA, the sequencing template. Assay: immunoSEQ multiplex PCR; the TCRdb copy retains only in-frame clones and omits some. The top ten clones hold approximately 20% of a sample with some 150,000 clones, around 50% of them seen once. This specimen was CD8+ T cells sorted from blood, taken at week 0. These receptors all come from a human donor with alopecia areata.

With respect to this clone: This same CDR3 is encoded by further DNA sequences in the sample. The chain has TRBV30 and TRBJ2-7, with TRBD1 as a possible D gene (5 bases). Germline V gene sequence: CDR1 GTSNPN, CDR2 SVGIG (reference sequence). There are 11 residues in the CDR3. The ends were cut back, 1 base at V and 5 bases at J, with 6 bases in the middle. CDR3 region: CAWSAGNEQYF. DNA of the CDR3: TGTGCCTGGAGTGCAGGGAACGAGCAGTACTTC.

This clone was recorded only once. The J gene is TRBJ2-7, the V gene TRBV7-9; 9 bases are shared with TRBD2. The CDR3 covers 16 residues. J was trimmed by 2 bases and V by 0 bases; bases with no gene match: 5. Germline CDR1 and CDR2: SEHNR and FQNEAQ (reference sequence). The CDR3 DNA is TGTGCCAGCAGCTTAGCTCTAGCGGGGATCACCTACGAGCAGTACTTC. As protein: CASSLALAGITYEQYF.

This clone was counted between two and nine times. The rearrangement joins TRBV30 to TRBJ2-1; D assignment may be TRBD1 or TRBD2 (5 bases each). Germline CDR1 and CDR2: GTSNPN and SVGIG (reference sequence). The CDR3 loop spans 16 amino acids. The germline V and J ends were trimmed by 2 bases and 0 bases, with 14 bases remaining between them. Written as DNA, the CDR3 is TGTGCCTGGAGTCCCGAGGGGAGTCCCTCCTACAATGAGCAGTTCTTC. Amino acid sequence: CAWSPEGSPSYNEQFF.

As for this clone: This sample also contains other DNA sequences that code for the same CDR3. This chain links TRBV29-1 with TRBJ2-7; D may match TRBD1 or TRBD2 (5 bases each). Trimming cost V 4 bases and J 0 bases, with 7 bases left between them. Germline V lookup: CDR1 SQVTM, CDR2 ANQGSEA. This CDR3 is 12 amino acids long. This CDR3 reads CSVGGSSYEQYF. Written as DNA, the CDR3 is TGCAGCGTTGGGGGGAGCTCCTACGAGCAGTACTTC.

The chain is built from TRBV4-1 and TRBJ2-7; possibly TRBD1 for D (6 bases). The CDR3 is made up of 14 amino acids. Germline CDR1 reads MGHRA; CDR2 reads YSYEKL. V was clipped by 3 bases and J by 2 bases, with 11 bases between them. In DNA, the CDR3 is TGCGCCAGCAGCCAGGGTAAGGGGGCCTACGAGCAGTACTTC. The encoded protein is CASSQGKGAYEQYF.

Comments on this clone: The junction differs from germline at one of its ends, possibly a read error. V usage is TRBV29-1 and J usage is TRBJ2-1; TRBD2 is a possible D gene (6 bases). This CDR3 has 15 amino acids. The germline V gene encodes CDR1 SQVTM and CDR2 ANQGSEA. The CDR3 spells CSVDLPAGRYSEQFF. The CDR3 bases are TGCAGCGTCGACCTCCCGGCGGGGCGCTACAGTGAGCAGTTCTTC.

This clone was seen only a few times. The rearrangement uses TRBV30 and TRBJ1-2; TRBD1 is a possible D gene (6 bases). The V gene lost 3 bases and the J gene lost 1 base, with 24 bases spanning the gap. This CDR3 has 18 residues. Germline lookup yields CDR1 GTSNPN and CDR2 SVGIG (reference sequence). CDR3 nucleotide sequence: TGTGCCTGGAGCCCCCCGGTCCCGTTGACAGGAATTAACTATGGCTACACCTTC. Protein sequence: CAWSPPVPLTGINYGYTF.

The chain recombines TRBV13 with TRBJ2-5; TRBD1 is a possible D gene (5 bases). Trimming cost V 5 bases and J 5 bases, with 15 bases left between them. The length of the CDR3 is 14 residues. CDR1 is PRHDT and CDR2 is FYEKMQ in the germline V gene (reference sequence). The DNA of the CDR3 is TGTGCCAGCAGCCTTAGTTGGGGCGGTGAGACCCAGTACTTC. Amino acid sequence: CASSLSWGGETQYF.

This clone was picked up a small number of times. This sequence joins TRBV2 and TRBJ2-1; TRBD2 matches 11 bases. Germline V gives CDR1 SNHLY, CDR2 FYNNEI. The CDR3 sequence is 19 residues long. J gave up 0 bases and V 3 bases, and 10 bases lay outside the gene matches. CDR3 amino acids: CASSDGLAGGIRSYNEQFF. The CDR3 coding sequence is TGTGCCAGCAGTGATGGTCTAGCGGGGGGAATACGCTCCTACAATGAGCAGTTCTTC.

This chain links TRBV11-2 with TRBJ2-2; maybe TRBD1 (6 bases). Between the trimmed V and J ends, which lost 3 bases and 4 bases, there was a span of 9 bases. The CDR3 sequence is 14 residues long. Germline V CDR1 and CDR2: SGHAT, FQNNGV. The CDR3 region has the DNA TGTGCCAGCAGCTTTGGGACACTCACCGGGGAGCTGTTTTTT. Translation gives CASSFGTLTGELFF.

The CDR3 sequence is CASSLSRGNIQYF. The CDR3 DNA reads as TGTGCCAGCAGTTTATCCAGGGGGAACATTCAGTACTTC. The rearrangement links TRBV27 to TRBJ2-4; TRBD1 matches at 7 bases. The CDR3 is 13 amino acids. Germline values: CDR1 MNHEY, CDR2 SMNVEV (reference sequence). J lost 7 bases, V lost 0 bases, and 0 bases had no gene match.

This clone was detected only once. Other DNA sequences in this sample translate to the same CDR3. The chain links TRBV30 to TRBJ2-2; the D gene is possibly TRBD2 (7 bases). Germline V gives CDR1 GTSNPN, CDR2 SVGIG (reference sequence). CDR3 length equals 13 residues. Trimming left V 0 bases short and J 6 bases short, with 8 bases between. CDR3 nucleotide sequence: TGTGCCTGGAGTGTAGGGGGGGCCGGGGAGCTGTTTTTT. This sequence encodes CAWSVGGAGELFF.

The chain recombines TRBV7-6 with TRBJ2-1; 14 bases fit TRBD2. V was clipped by 5 bases and J by 6 bases; unmatched bases: 6. Germline V gene sequence: CDR1 SGHVS, CDR2 FNYEAQ. This CDR3 region has 16 residues. The CDR3 DNA reads as TGTGCCAGCAGCCAGACTAGCGGGGGGGCCATCAATGAGCAGTTCTTC. Its protein is CASSQTSGGAINEQFF.